Given below is one TCR beta chain in context. CD8+ and CD4+ T cells circulating in blood were sequenced for TCR beta. The patients who served as multiple sclerosis controls were treatment-naive and had stable or active relapsing-remitting disease that fulfilled the revised McDonald criteria. FACS enriched CD8+ TEMRA cells, while bulk CD8+ and CD4+ were negatively isolated. Germline V gives CDR1 SEHNR, CDR2 FQNEAQ (reference sequence). The CDR3 covers 16 residues. V lost 3 bases, J lost 9 bases, and 12 bases stayed unmatched. The data stem from a study of CD8 T cells in Susac syndrome. After extraction with the RNeasy kit, roughly 0.45 to 1 ug of the RNA was reverse transcribed using random hexamers. An immunoSEQ multiplex PCR generated amplified TCR beta CDR3 products spanning 54 Vbeta and 13 Jbeta. TCRdb redid the calling of the immunoSEQ multiplex PCR reads with MiXCR, one entry per CDR3 protein. The repertoire holds about 150,000 distinct CDR3 sequences, with less than 97% as singletons.

This rearrangement joins TRBV7-9 to TRBJ2-1; the match to TRBD2 covers 9 bases. This sequence was found in a human donor with multiple sclerosis. The material sequenced was CD8+ T cells from PBMCs. CDR3 sequence reads: CASSLDGLAGSAEQFF. The CDR3 nucleotides read TGTGCCAGCAGCTTGGATGGGCTAGCGGGGTCGGCTGAGCAGTTCTTC.